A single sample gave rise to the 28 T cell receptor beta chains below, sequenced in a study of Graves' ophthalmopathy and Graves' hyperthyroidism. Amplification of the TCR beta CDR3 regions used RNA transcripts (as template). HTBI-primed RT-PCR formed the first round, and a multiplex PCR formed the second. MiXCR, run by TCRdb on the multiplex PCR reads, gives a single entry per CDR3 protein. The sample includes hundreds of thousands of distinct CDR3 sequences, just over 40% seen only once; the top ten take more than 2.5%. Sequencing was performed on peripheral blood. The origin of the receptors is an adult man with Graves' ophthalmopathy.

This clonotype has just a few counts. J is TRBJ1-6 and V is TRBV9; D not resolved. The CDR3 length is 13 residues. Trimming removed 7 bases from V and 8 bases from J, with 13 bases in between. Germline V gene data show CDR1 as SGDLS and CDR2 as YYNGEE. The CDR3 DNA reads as TGTGCCAGCTCACCCATAAACGATTCACCCCTCCACTTT. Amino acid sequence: CASSPINDSPLHF.

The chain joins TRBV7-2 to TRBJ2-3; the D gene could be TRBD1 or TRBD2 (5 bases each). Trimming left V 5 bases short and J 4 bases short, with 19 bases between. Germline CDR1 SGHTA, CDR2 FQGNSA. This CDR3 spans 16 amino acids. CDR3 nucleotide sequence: TGTGCCAGCAGCATACACCGGGACCCTGCCCCAGATACGCAGTATTTT. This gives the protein CASSIHRDPAPDTQYF.

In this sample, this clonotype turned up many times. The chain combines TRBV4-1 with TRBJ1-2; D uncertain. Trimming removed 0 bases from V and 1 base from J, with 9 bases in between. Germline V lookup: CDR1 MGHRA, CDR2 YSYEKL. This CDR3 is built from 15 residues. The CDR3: CASSQDSEINYGYTF. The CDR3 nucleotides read TGCGCCAGCAGCCAAGACAGCGAGATTAACTATGGCTACACCTTC.

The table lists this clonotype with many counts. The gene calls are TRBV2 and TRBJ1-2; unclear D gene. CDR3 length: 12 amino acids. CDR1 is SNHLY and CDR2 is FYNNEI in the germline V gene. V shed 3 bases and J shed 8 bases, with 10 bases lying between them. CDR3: CASSDLGGGYTF. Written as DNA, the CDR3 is TGTGCCAGCAGTGATTTGGGAGGCGGCTACACCTTC.

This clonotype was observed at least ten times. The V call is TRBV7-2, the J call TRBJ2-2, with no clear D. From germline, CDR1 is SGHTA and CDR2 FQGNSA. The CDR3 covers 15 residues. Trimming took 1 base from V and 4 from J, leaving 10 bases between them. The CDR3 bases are TGTGCCAGCAGCTTAGGGGCAGCGATCACCGGGGAGCTGTTTTTT. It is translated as CASSLGAAITGELFF. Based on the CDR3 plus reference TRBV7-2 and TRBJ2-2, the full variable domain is GAGVSQSPSNKVTEKGKDVELRCDPISGHTALYWYRQSLGQGLEFLIYFQGNSAPDKSGLPSDRFSAERTGGSVSTLTIQRTQQEDSAVYLCASSLGAAITGELFFGEGSRLTVL.

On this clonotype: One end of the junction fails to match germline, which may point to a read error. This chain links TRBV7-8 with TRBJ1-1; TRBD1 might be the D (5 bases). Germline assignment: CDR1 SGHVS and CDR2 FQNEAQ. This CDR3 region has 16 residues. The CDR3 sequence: CASSQDPRRGGTEAFF. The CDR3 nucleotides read TGCGCCAGCAGCCAAGATCCGCGTAGGGGCGGTACTGAAGCTTTCTTT. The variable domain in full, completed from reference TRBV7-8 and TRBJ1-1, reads GAGVSQSPRYKVAKRGQDVALRCDPISGHVSLFWYQQALGQGPEFLTYFQNEAQLDKSGLPSDRFFAERPEGSVSTLKIQRTQQEDSAVYLCASSQDPRRGGTEAFFGQGTRLTVV.

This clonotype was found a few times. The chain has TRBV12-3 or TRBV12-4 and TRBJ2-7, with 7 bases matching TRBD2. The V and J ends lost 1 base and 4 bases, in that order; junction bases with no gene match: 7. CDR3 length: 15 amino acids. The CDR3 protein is CASSLGIGGGYEQYF. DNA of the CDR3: TGTGCCAGCAGTTTAGGGATCGGGGGAGGGTACGAGCAGTACTTC.

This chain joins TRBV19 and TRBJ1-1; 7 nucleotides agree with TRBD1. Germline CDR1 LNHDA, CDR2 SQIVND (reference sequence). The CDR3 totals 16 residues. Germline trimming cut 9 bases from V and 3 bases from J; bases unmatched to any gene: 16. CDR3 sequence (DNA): TGTGCCAGGGAGGAGGTGACAGGGAATTTGGACACTGAAGCTTTCTTT. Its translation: CAREEVTGNLDTEAFF.

The CDR3 protein is CASSLDRWSVLTF. The CDR3 bases are TGTGCCAGCAGCTTAGACAGGTGGAGCGTCCTGACTTTC. The chain carries TRBV7-2 and TRBJ2-6; perhaps TRBD1 as D (5 bases). Deletions cut 1 base from V and 12 bases from J, with 10 bases between. The germline V gene has CDR1 SGHTA and CDR2 FQGNSA. This CDR3 comprises 13 residues. The variable domain in full, completed from reference TRBV7-2 and TRBJ2-6, reads GAGVSQSPSNKVTEKGKDVELRCDPISGHTALYWYRQSLGQGLEFLIYFQGNSAPDKSGLPSDRFSAERTGGSVSTLTIQRTQQEDSAVYLCASSLDRWSVLTFGAGSRLTVL.

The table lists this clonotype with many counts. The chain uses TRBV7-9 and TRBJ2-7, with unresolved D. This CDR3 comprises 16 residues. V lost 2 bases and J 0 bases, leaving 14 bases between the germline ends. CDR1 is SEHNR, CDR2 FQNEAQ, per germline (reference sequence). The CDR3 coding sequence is TGTGCCAGCAGCTTACATCTCGGCAGTTTCTCCTACGAGCAGTACTTC. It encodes CASSLHLGSFSYEQYF. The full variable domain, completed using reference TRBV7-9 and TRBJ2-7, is DTGVSQNPRHKITKRGQNVTFRCDPISEHNRLYWYRQTLGQGPEFLTYFQNEAQLEKSRLLSDRFSAERPKGSFSTLEIQRTEQGDSAMYLCASSLHLGSFSYEQYFGPGTRLTVT.

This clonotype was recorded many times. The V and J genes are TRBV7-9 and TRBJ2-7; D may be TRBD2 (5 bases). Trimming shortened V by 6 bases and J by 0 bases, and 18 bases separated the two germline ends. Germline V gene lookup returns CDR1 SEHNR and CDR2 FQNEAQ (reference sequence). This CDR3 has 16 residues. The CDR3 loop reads CASRPPPGRSSYEQYF. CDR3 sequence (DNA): TGTGCCAGCAGACCACCGCCGGGGAGAAGCTCCTACGAGCAGTACTTC.

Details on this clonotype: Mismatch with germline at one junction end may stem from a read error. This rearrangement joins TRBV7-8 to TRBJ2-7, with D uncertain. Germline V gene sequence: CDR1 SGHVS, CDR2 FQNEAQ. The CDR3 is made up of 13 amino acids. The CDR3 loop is CASSECSSFEQYF. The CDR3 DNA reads TGTGCCAGCAGTGAGTGCAGCTCCTTCGAGCAGTACTTC.

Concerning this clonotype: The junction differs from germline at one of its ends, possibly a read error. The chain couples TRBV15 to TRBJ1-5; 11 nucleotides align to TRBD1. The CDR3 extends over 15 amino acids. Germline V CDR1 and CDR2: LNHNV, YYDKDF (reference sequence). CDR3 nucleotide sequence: TGTGCCACCAGCAGCTCGGGACAGGGGGATCAGTCCCAGCATTTT. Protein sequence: CATSSSGQGDQSQHF.

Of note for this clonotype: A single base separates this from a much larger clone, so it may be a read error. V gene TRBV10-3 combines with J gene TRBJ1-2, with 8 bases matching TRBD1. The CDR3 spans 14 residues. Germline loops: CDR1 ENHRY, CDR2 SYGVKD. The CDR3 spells CASSWRTGRVGYTF. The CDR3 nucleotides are TGTGCCAGCAGTTGGAGGACAGGGAGGGTTGGCTACACCTTC.

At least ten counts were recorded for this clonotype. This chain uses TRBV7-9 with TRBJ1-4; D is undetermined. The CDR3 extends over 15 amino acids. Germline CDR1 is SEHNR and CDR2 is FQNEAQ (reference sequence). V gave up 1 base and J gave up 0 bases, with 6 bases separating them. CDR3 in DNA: TGTGCCAGCAGCTTAGAAGCAACAACTAATGAAAAACTGTTTTTT. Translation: CASSLEATTNEKLFF.

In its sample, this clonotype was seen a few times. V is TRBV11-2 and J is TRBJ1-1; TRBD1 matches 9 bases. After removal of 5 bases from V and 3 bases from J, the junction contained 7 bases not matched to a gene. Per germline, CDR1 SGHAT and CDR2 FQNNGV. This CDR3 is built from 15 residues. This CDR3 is CASSIGTGRDTEAFF. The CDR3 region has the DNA TGTGCCAGCAGCATTGGGACAGGGCGAGACACTGAAGCTTTCTTT.

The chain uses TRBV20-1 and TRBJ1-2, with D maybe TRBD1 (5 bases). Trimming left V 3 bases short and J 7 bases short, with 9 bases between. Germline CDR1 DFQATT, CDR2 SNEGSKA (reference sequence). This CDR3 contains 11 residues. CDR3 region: CSASSRAGYTF. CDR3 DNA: TGCAGTGCTAGCAGCAGGGCTGGCTACACCTTC.

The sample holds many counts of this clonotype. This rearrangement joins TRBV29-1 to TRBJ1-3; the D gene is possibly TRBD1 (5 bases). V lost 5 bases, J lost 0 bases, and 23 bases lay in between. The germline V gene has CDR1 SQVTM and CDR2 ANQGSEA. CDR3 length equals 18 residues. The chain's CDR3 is CSVSQGASTSFSGNTIYF. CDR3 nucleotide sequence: TGCAGCGTTTCCCAGGGTGCTTCGACTTCTTTCTCTGGAAACACCATATATTTT.

CDR3 sequence: CSARNSLGRGNTEAFF. The DNA for the CDR3 is TGCAGTGCTAGAAATTCTTTAGGCAGGGGGAACACTGAAGCTTTCTTT. The V and J genes are TRBV20-1 and TRBJ1-1, with TRBD1 as a possible D gene (6 bases). Looked up from germline, CDR1 is DFQATT and CDR2 is SNEGSKA (reference sequence). Trimming left V 2 bases short and J 1 base short, with 17 bases between. This CDR3 has 16 amino acids.

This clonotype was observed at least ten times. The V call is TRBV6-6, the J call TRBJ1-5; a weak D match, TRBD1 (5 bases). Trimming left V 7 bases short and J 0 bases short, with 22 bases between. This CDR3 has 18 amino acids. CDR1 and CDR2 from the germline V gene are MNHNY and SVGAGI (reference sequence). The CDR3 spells CASTPLQGGGYSNQPQHF. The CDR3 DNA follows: TGTGCCAGCACCCCTTTGCAGGGTGGGGGATATAGCAATCAGCCCCAGCATTTT.

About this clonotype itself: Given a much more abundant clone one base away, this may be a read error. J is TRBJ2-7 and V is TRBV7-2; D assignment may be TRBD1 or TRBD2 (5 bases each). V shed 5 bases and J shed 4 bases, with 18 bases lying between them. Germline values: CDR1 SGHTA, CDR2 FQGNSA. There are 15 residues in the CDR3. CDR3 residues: CASSASGSAHYEQYF. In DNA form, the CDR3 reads TGTGCCAGCAGCGCCTCAGGGAGTGCTCATTACGAGCAGTACTTC.

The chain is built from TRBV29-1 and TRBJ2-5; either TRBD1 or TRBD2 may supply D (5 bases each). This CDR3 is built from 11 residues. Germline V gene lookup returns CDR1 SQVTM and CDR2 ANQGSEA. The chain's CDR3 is CSYRGRETQYF. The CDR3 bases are TGCAGTTATCGGGGACGCGAGACCCAGTACTTC.

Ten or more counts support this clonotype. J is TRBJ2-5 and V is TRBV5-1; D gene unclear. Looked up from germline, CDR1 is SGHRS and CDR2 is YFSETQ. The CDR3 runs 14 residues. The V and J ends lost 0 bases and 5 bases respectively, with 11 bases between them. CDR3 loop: CASSLAEARETQYF. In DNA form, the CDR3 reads TGCGCCAGCAGCTTGGCCGAGGCCAGGGAGACCCAGTACTTC.

CDR3 amino acids: CASSALGRQGGTEAFF. Written as DNA, the CDR3 is TGTGCCAGTAGTGCACTCGGTCGACAGGGGGGTACTGAAGCTTTCTTT. This sequence joins TRBV19 and TRBJ1-1; TRBD1 matches at 9 bases. The trim removed 5 bases at V and 5 bases at J, leaving 12 bases unmatched. This CDR3 comprises 16 residues. Germline values: CDR1 LNHDA, CDR2 SQIVND (reference sequence).

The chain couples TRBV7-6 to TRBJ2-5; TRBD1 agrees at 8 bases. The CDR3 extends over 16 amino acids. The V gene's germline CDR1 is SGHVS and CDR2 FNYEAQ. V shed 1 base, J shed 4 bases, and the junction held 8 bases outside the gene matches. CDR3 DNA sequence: TGTGCCAGCAGCTTAGATCTGGGACAGGTACGAGAGACCCAGTACTTC. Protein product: CASSLDLGQVRETQYF.

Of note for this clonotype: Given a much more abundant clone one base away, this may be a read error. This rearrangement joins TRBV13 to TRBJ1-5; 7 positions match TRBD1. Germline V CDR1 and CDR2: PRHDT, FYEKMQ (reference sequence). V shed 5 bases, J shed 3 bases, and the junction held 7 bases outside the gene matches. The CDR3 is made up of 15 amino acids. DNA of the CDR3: TGTGCCAGCAGCGGAGGTACAGGGGACAATCAGCCCCAGCATTTT. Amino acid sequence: CASSGGTGDNQPQHF.

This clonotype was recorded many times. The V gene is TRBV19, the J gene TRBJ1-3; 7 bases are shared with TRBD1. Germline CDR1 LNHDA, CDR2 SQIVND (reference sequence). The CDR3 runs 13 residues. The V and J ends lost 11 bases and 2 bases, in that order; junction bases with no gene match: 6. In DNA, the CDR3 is TGTGCCGCCGAAGGGACAGCTGGAAACACCATATATTTT. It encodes CAAEGTAGNTIYF. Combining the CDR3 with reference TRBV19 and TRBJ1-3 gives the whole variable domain DGGITQSPKYLFRKEGQNVTLSCEQNLNHDAMYWYRQDPGQGLRLIYYSQIVNDFQKGDIAEGYSVSREKKESFPLTVTSAQKNPTAFYLCAAEGTAGNTIYFGEGSWLTVV.

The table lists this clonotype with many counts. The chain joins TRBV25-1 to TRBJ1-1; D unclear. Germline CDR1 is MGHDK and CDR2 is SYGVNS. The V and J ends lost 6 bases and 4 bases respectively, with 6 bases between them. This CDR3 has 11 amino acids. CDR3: CASRRSTEAFF. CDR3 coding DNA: TGTGCCAGCAGACGGAGCACTGAAGCTTTCTTT. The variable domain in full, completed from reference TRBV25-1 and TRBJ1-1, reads EADIYQTPRYLVIGTGKKITLECSQTMGHDKMYWYQQDPGMELHLIHYSYGVNSTEKGDLSSESTVSRIRTEHFPLTLESARPSHTSQYLCASRRSTEAFFGQGTRLTVV.